The 5 T cell receptor beta chains presented below share a single source sample, sequenced in a study of regulatory T cells in long-lasting Graves disease. Time point described: newly diagnosed GD, antithyroid drugs for less than 3 months. PBMCs provided the RNA from which the TCR library was made. Researchers made TCR beta libraries by using iRepertoire HTBI primers and running Arm-PCR on CDR3 regions. TCRdb called the multiplex PCR reads again in MiXCR, with one record for every CDR3 protein. The sample lists roughly 610,000 distinct CDR3 sequences, about 15% occurring once. These sequences were also reported in another study, on T cells in Graves' hyperthyroidism and ophthalmopathy.

The sequencing here drew on peripheral blood mononuclear cells (PBMCs), taken at new diagnosis, from a patient treated with antithyroid drugs. These TCRs come from a woman in her twenties or thirties with Graves disease.

The chain is built from TRBV5-1 and TRBJ2-5, with 9 positions matching TRBD2. V dropped 6 bases and J dropped 2; count of bases not matched to a gene: 8. This CDR3 comprises 15 residues. The V gene's germline CDR1 is SGHRS and CDR2 YFSETQ. The CDR3 coding sequence is TGCGCCAGCACCTTAGCGGGAGCCCCACAAGAGACCCAGTACTTC. It specifies CASTLAGAPQETQYF.

This clonotype was seen a handful of times. The chain uses TRBV20-1 and TRBJ2-1; D is perhaps TRBD2 (5 bases). The germline V and J ends were trimmed by 4 bases and 0 bases, with 19 bases remaining between them. Looked up from germline, CDR1 is DFQATT and CDR2 is SNEGSKA (reference sequence). The CDR3 runs to 17 residues. The CDR3 reads CSAKKVIASRSYNEQFF. DNA of the CDR3: TGCAGTGCTAAAAAGGTAATAGCGAGCCGCTCCTACAATGAGCAGTTCTTC.

This sequence joins TRBV20-1 and TRBJ1-5; weak D call: TRBD1 (6 bases). The CDR3 runs to 15 residues. V lost 0 bases to trimming and J lost 2 bases, with 11 bases between them. Germline CDR1 and CDR2: DFQATT and SNEGSKA (reference sequence). CDR3 in DNA: TGCAGTGCTAGAGATGGGACAATCGGCAATCAGCCCCAGCATTTT. It is translated as CSARDGTIGNQPQHF.

The chain couples TRBV30 to TRBJ1-2; D is perhaps TRBD1 (6 bases). From germline, CDR1 is GTSNPN and CDR2 SVGIG (reference sequence). With 0 bases removed from V and 2 bases from J, the gap between germline ends came to 16 bases. This CDR3 contains 16 residues. CDR3 sequence reads: CAWSVPLGRGNYGYTF. The CDR3 region has the DNA TGTGCCTGGAGTGTACCGTTGGGCAGGGGCAACTATGGCTACACCTTC.

Notes on this clonotype: At one boundary the junction diverges from the germline segment, which might be a read error. The chain carries TRBV5-1 and TRBJ2-7; the D gene is possibly TRBD1 (6 bases). This CDR3 contains 15 residues. The germline V gene encodes CDR1 SGHRS and CDR2 YFSETQ. CDR3 sequence reads: CASSLVTGYSYEQYF. CDR3 nucleotides: TGTGCCAGCAGCTTGGTGACAGGATACTCTTACGAGCAGTACTTC.